This TCR beta chain was recovered during a study of OX40 agonist ivuxolimab in advanced cancers. This clone was detected only a few times. Produced via immunoSEQ multiplex PCR; TCRdb's table is partial and in-frame only. The table lists fewer than 70,000 clones, 80% to 90% of them singletons. Trimming stripped 6 bases from V and 1 base from J, with 12 bases between. The germline CDR1 and CDR2 sequences are MNHEY and SVGAGI. CDR3 length equals 14 residues. The starting material was CD4+ or CD8+ T cells sorted from blood, obtained in a trial of the OX40 agonist ivuxolimab. The TCR comes from an adult with an advanced solid tumor such as melanoma, head and neck, liver or kidney cancer. The V and J genes are TRBV6-5 and TRBJ1-1; D call uncertain. The CDR3 DNA reads TGTGCCAGCAGCCCTCATGGGCCGAACACTGAAGCTTTCTTT. Amino acids: CASSPHGPNTEAFF.